This TCR beta chain was captured in a study of T-cell memory formation after mild COVID-19. MiXCR, run by TCRdb on the 5' RACE reads, gives a single entry per CDR3 protein. The sample has 350,000 or so distinct CDR3 sequences, less than 25% seen once. CDR3 length: 15 amino acids. With 5 bases clipped from V and 2 bases from J, the junction kept 8 bases outside the gene matches. The germline CDR1 and CDR2 sequences are MGHRA and YSYEKL. Study-wide results and limits: Contracting CD4+ clones lay largely in CM and EM, with CD8+ ones residing in EMRA. There was a balanced CD4/CD8 profile in clones contracting day 15 to 85, and later expanders leaned CD4+.

Remarks on this clonotype: The antigen is not known.

The sequenced sample was PBMCs or a T cell subset sorted from them (not recorded which). The V and J genes are TRBV4-1 and TRBJ2-5, with 7 bases identical to TRBD2. This clonotype was obtained from a man aged 18 to 29 who had mild COVID-19 (a few samples of this study predate the infection). Cell type and time point are not known. CDR3 in amino acids: CASSSRGEIQETQYF. The CDR3 nucleotides are TGCGCCAGCAGCTCCCGGGGGGAGATTCAAGAGACCCAGTACTTC.